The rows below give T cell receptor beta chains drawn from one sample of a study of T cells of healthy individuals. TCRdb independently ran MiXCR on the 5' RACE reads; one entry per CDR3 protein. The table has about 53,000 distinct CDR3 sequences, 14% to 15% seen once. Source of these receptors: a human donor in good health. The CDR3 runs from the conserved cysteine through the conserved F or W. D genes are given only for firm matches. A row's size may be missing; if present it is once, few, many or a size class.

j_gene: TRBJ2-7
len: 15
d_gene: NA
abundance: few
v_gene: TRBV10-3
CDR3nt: TGTGCCATCAGTGAAAAGGGAGAGGGAACCCACGAGCAGTACTTC
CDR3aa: CAISEKGEGTHEQYF

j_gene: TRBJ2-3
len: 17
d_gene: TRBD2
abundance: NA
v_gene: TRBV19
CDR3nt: TGTGCCAGTAGCGTTATTGATACGGGGGGGCCAACAGATACGCAGTATTTT
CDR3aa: CASSVIDTGGPTDTQYF

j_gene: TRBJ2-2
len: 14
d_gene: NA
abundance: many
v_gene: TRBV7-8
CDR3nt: TGTGCCAGCAGCCAGGGGGGGAACACCGGGGAGCTGTTTTTT
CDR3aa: CASSQGGNTGELFF

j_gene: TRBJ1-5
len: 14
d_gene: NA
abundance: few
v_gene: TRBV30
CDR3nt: TGTGCCTGGAGTGGCACCAATAGCAATCAGCCCCAGCATTTT
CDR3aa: CAWSGTNSNQPQHF

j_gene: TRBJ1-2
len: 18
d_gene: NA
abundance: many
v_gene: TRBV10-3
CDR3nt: TGTGCCATCAGCACCTATTTTACCTACTCAGGACGGGACTATGGCTACACCTTC
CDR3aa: CAISTYFTYSGRDYGYTF

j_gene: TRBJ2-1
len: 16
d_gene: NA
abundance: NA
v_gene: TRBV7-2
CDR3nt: TGTGCCAGCAGCTTGAAAATAGGTTCAACCCAAAATGAGCAGTTCTTC
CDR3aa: CASSLKIGSTQNEQFF

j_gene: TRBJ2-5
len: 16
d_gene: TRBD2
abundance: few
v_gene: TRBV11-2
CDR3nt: TGTGCCAGCAGCTTGACTTCTAGCGGGGGGGCGGGGACCCAGTACTTC
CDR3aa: CASSLTSSGGAGTQYF

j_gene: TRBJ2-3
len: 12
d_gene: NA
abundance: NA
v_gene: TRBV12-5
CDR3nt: TGTGCTAGTGGTCCCCCCCCAGATACGCAGTATTTT
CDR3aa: CASGPPPDTQYF

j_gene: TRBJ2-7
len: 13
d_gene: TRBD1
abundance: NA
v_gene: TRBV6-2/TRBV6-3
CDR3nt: TGTGCCAGCAGACCCACCACAGGGGACGAGCAGTACTTC
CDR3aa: CASRPTTGDEQYF

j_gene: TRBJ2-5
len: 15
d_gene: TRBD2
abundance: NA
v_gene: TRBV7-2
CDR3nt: TGTGCCAGCAGCCCCGCGGCGGGAGGGCCAGAGACCCAGTACTTC
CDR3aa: CASSPAAGGPETQYF

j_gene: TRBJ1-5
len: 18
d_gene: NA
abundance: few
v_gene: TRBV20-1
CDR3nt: TGCAGTGCTAGACCTCCGGGTGGGGGGAACTGGGGGAGTCAGCCCCAGCATTTT
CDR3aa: CSARPPGGGNWGSQPQHF

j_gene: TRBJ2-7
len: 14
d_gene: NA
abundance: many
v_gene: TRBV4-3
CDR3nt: TGCGCCAGCAGCCAAGAACACCTTACCTACGAGCAGTACTTC
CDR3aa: CASSQEHLTYEQYF

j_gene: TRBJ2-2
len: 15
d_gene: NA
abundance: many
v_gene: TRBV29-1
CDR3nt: TGCAGCGTTGAACTCGGACTGAGGAACACCGGGGAGCTGTTTTTT
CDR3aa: CSVELGLRNTGELFF

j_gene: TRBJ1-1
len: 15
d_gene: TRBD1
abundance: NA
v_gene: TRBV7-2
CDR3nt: TGTGCCAGCAGCTTAGAGCAGGGGGCGCGGGGTGAAGCTTTCTTT
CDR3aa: CASSLEQGARGEAFF

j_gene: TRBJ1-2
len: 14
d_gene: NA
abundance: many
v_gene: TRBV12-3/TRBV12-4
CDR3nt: TGTGCCAGCAGGCCCCATAAGGAGAACTATGGCTACACCTTC
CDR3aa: CASRPHKENYGYTF

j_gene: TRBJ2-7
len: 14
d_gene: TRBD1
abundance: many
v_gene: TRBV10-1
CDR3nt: TGCGCCAGCAGTGGACCCGGGACAGCCTACGAGCAGTACTTC
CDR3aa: CASSGPGTAYEQYF

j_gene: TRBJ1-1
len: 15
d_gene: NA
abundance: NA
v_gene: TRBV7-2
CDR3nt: TGTGCCAGCAGCTCAGGTGGGGGGCCCAACACGGGAGCTTTCTTT
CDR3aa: CASSSGGGPNTGAFF

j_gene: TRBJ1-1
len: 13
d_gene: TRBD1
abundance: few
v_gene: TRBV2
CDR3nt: TGTGCCAGGACGACAGGGGGGAACACTGAAGCTTTCTTT
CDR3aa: CARTTGGNTEAFF

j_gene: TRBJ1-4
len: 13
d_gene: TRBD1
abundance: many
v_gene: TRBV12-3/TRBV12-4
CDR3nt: TGTGCCAGCAGTTTGGAACAGGGGGAAAAACTGTTTTTT
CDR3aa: CASSLEQGEKLFF

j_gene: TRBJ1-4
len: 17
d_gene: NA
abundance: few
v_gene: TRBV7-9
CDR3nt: TGTGCCAGCAGCTTAGTCAACACAATGAGGGGCCATGAAAAACTGTTTTTT
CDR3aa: CASSLVNTMRGHEKLFF

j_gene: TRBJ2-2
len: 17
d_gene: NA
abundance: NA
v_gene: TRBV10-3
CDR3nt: TGTGCCATCAGTGATCCGGACGAAGTCCTTAACACCGGGGAGCTGTTTTTT
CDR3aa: CAISDPDEVLNTGELFF

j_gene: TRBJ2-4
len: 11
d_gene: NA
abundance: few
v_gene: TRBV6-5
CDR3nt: TGTGCCAGCAGTTCCGGAAACATTCAGTACTTC
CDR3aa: CASSSGNIQYF